This T cell receptor beta chain was identified during a study of control samples from healthy donors and cancer patients. The germline CDR1 and CDR2 sequences are MDHEN and SYDVKM. V lost 4 bases, J lost 3 bases, and 16 bases lay in between. The CDR3 is 15 amino acids. Only in-frame clones appear in the TCRdb table, and some are missing; sequencing was by immunoSEQ multiplex PCR. The sample shows under 150,000 clones, under 90% of them seen only once. This clonotype originated in a man aged 50-60 years with head and neck cancer. The gene calls are TRBV28 and TRBJ2-7; either TRBD1 or TRBD2 may fit D (5 bases each). Sequencing was carried out using PBMCs. The DNA of the CDR3 is TGTGCCAGCAGTTCCGGGACGGATCTATTCTACGAGCAGTACTTC. Its protein product is CASSSGTDLFYEQYF.